This paragraph covers one T cell receptor (beta chain) sequence. This record belongs to a study of blood T cell repertoires in COVID-19. Sequenced by immunoSEQ multiplex PCR; TCRdb stores in-frame clones only, minus some. Of about 250,000 clones in the sample, 70% to 90% were seen once. The CDR3 extends over 12 amino acids. The V gene lost 6 bases and the J gene lost 0 bases, with 4 bases spanning the gap. The germline V gene encodes CDR1 KGHSH and CDR2 LQKENI. The chain has TRBV18 and TRBJ2-3; D is ambiguous. The TCR was taken from a woman aged 50 to 65 with acute COVID-19. The sequencing input was PBMCs or T cells enriched from blood (not recorded which). Written as DNA, the CDR3 is TGTGCCAGCTCCCTGAGCACAGATACGCAGTATTTT. Translation gives CASSLSTDTQYF.